A single sample gave rise to the 10 T cell receptor beta chains below, sequenced in a study of human thymus T cells. Corrective cardiac surgery supplied the resected thymus tissue. Clones were sequenced by immunoSEQ multiplex PCR, and TCRdb holds only the in-frame ones, with some missing. The sample consists of about 78,000 clones, around 96% of them appearing once. Source material: thymus tissue. The receptors were sampled from a boy under three years old with a congenital heart defect but otherwise immunologically healthy.

The chain combines TRBV7-3 with TRBJ2-7, with 10 positions matching TRBD2. This CDR3 contains 14 residues. Looked up from germline, CDR1 is SGHTA and CDR2 is FQGTGA. Unmatched junction bases numbered 6, after V lost 6 bases and J lost 4 bases. CDR3 sequence (DNA): TGTGCCAGCAGTTTAGCGGGGGGCCGTTACGAGCAGTACTTC. Protein: CASSLAGGRYEQYF.

The chain recombines TRBV2 with TRBJ2-1; possible D gene TRBD2, 7 bases. V gave up 9 bases and J gave up 4 bases, with 16 bases separating them. Germline CDR1 reads SNHLY; CDR2 reads FYNNEI. This CDR3 is built from 14 residues. CDR3 protein: CASQNREGYNEQFF. DNA of the CDR3: TGTGCCAGTCAAAACAGGGAGGGGTACAATGAGCAGTTCTTC.

V and J are TRBV6-1 and TRBJ1-6; a weak D match, TRBD1 (6 bases). Trimming pared 0 bases from V and 10 bases from J, leaving 10 bases between. Germline values: CDR1 MNHNS, CDR2 SASEGT. The CDR3 sequence is 14 residues long. The CDR3 DNA follows: TGTGCCAGCAGTGAAGCTGGGGGGCCCTCACCCCTCCACTTT. As protein: CASSEAGGPSPLHF.

The chain has TRBV12-5 and TRBJ2-1; possibly TRBD1 for D (5 bases). Trimming removed 8 bases at V and 10 bases at J, with 12 bases between. Germline CDR1 LGHNT, CDR2 FRNRAP. The CDR3 spans 11 residues. CDR3 amino acids: CASSPGREQFF. In DNA form, the CDR3 reads TGTGCTAGTAGCCCAGGGCGAGAGCAGTTCTTC.

This chain joins TRBV7-9 and TRBJ2-7, with unresolved D. Germline V CDR1 and CDR2: SEHNR, FQNEAQ (reference sequence). Deletions cut 2 bases from V and 3 bases from J, with 11 bases between. The CDR3 runs 14 residues. For the CDR3, the DNA is TGTGCCAGCAGCTTATCTCTTAAACACTACGAGCAGTACTTC. This codes for CASSLSLKHYEQYF.

This clone was counted a single time. The rearrangement joins TRBV2 to TRBJ2-3; D unresolved. V was clipped by 10 bases and J by 1 base, with 9 bases between them. The CDR3 contains 12 residues. The germline V gene has CDR1 SNHLY and CDR2 FYNNEI. DNA of the CDR3: TGTGCCATGCATTATCGCACAGATACGCAGTATTTT. Protein: CAMHYRTDTQYF.

The chain joins TRBV7-3 to TRBJ2-1; weak D call: TRBD2 (5 bases). The CDR3 sequence is 15 residues long. Germline V gene data show CDR1 as SGHTA and CDR2 as FQGTGA. V was pared by 5 bases and J by 6 bases, with 17 bases between. The CDR3 coding sequence is TGTGCCAGCAGCCCGACCCAGGAGGCCCCCAATGAGCAGTTCTTC. Its protein is CASSPTQEAPNEQFF. The full variable domain, rest sourced from reference TRBV7-3 and TRBJ2-1, is GAGVSQTPSNKVTEKGKYVELRCDPISGHTALYWYRQSLGQGPEFLIYFQGTGAADDSGLPNDRFFAVRPEGSVSTLKIQRTERGDSAVYLCASSPTQEAPNEQFFGPGTRLTVL.

The chain uses TRBV7-2 and TRBJ1-3; D may be TRBD1 (5 bases). The CDR3 is 16 amino acids. V lost 3 bases, J lost 2 bases, and 14 bases lay in between. CDR1 is SGHTA and CDR2 is FQGNSA in the germline V gene. CDR3 sequence (DNA): TGTGCCAGCAGCTTTAATATGGGGCTCCCTGGAAACACCATATATTTT. Its protein is CASSFNMGLPGNTIYF.

This rearrangement joins TRBV7-3 to TRBJ2-3; TRBD2 aligns across 11 bases. Trimming cost V 1 base and J 5 bases; bases outside gene matches: 11. Germline CDR1 reads SGHTA; CDR2 reads FQGTGA. This CDR3 comprises 18 residues. In DNA, the CDR3 is TGTGCCAGCAGCTTAAGAGGCCTAGCGGGGGGTTCGATAGATACGCAGTATTTT. It translates to CASSLRGLAGGSIDTQYF.

The chain carries TRBV7-2 and TRBJ1-3, with D perhaps matching TRBD1 (5 bases). Trimming stripped 2 bases from V and 1 base from J, with 9 bases between. Germline CDR1 SGHTA, CDR2 FQGNSA. This CDR3 comprises 15 residues. This CDR3 reads CASSLQGQSGNTIYF. CDR3 bases: TGTGCCAGCAGCTTACAGGGCCAATCTGGAAACACCATATATTTT.